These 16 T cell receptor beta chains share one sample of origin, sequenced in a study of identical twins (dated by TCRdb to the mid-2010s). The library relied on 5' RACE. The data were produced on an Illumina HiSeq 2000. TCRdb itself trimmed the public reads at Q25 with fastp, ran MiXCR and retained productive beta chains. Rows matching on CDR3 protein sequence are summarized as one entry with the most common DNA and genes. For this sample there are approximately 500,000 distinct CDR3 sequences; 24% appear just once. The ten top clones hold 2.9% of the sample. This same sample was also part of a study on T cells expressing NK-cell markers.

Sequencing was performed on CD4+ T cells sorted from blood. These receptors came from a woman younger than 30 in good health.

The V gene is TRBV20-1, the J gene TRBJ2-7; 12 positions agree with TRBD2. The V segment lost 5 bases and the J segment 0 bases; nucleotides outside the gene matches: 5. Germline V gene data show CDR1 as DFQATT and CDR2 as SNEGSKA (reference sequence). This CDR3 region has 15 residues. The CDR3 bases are TGCAGTGCTGCTAGCGGGAGGGGGGTCTCCTACGAGCAGTACTTC. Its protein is CSAASGRGVSYEQYF.

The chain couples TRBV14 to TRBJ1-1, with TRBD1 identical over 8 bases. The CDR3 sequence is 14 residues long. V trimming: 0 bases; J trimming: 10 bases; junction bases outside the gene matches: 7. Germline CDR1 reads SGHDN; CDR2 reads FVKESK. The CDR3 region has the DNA TGTGCCAGCAGCCAAGATCTTTGGACAGGGTCAGCTTTCTTT. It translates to CASSQDLWTGSAFF.

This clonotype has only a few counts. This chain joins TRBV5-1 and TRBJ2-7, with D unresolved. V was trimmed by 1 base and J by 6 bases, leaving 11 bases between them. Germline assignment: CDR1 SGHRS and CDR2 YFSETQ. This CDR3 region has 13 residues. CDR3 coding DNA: TGCGCCAGCAGCTTGCTACTCACTGGCGAGCAGTACTTC. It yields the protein CASSLLLTGEQYF. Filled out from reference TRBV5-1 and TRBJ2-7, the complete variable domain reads KAGVTQTPRYLIKTRGQQVTLSCSPISGHRSVSWYQQTPGQGLQFLFEYFSETQRNKGNFPGRFSGRQFSNSRSEMNVSTLELGDSALYLCASSLLLTGEQYFGPGTRLTVT.

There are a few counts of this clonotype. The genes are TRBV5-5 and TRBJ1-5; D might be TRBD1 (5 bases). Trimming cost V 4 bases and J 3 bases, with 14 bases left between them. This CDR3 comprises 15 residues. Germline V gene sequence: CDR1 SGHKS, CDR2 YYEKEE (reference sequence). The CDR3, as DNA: TGTGCCAGCAGCCCGGGGACGCAAAACAATCAGCCCCAGCATTTT. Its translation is CASSPGTQNNQPQHF.

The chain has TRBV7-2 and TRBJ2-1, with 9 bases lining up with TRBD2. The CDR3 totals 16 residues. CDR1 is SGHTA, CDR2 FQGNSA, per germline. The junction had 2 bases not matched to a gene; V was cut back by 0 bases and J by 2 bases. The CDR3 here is CASSLASGSAYNEQFF. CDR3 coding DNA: TGTGCCAGCAGCTTAGCTAGCGGGAGTGCCTACAATGAGCAGTTCTTC. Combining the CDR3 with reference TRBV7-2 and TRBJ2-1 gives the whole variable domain GAGVSQSPSNKVTEKGKDVELRCDPISGHTALYWYRQSLGQGLEFLIYFQGNSAPDKSGLPSDRFSAERTGGSVSTLTIQRTQQEDSAVYLCASSLASGSAYNEQFFGPGTRLTVL.

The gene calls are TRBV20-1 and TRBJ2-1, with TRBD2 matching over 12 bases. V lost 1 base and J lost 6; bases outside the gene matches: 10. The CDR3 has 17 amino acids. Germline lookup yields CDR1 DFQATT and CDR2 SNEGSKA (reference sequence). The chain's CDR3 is CSARGPTSGSFRNEQFF. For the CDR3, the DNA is TGCAGTGCTAGAGGTCCGACTAGCGGGAGCTTTCGCAATGAGCAGTTCTTC.

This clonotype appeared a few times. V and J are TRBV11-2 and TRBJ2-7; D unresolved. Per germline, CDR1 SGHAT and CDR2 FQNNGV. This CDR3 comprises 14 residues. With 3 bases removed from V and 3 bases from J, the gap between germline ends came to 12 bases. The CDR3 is CASSLVRNSYEQYF. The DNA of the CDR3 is TGTGCCAGCAGCTTGGTGCGTAACAGCTACGAGCAGTACTTC.

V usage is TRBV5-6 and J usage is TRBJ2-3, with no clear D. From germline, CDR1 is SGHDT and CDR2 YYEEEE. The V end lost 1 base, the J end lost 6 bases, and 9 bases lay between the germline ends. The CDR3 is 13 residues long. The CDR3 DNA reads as TGTGCCAGCAGCTTGCAACGGCGGGATACGCAGTATTTT. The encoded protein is CASSLQRRDTQYF.

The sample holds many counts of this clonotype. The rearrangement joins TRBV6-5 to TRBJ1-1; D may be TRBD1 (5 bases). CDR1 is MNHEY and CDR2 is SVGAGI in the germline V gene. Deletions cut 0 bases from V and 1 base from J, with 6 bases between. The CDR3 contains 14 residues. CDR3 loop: CASSYSTGNTEAFF. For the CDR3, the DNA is TGTGCCAGCAGTTACTCAACAGGGAACACTGAAGCTTTCTTT.

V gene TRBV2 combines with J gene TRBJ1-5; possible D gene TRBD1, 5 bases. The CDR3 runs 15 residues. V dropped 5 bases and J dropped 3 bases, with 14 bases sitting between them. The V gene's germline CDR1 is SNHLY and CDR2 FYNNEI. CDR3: CASSWTRKANQPQHF. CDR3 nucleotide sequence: TGTGCCAGCAGTTGGACAAGAAAGGCCAATCAGCCCCAGCATTTT.

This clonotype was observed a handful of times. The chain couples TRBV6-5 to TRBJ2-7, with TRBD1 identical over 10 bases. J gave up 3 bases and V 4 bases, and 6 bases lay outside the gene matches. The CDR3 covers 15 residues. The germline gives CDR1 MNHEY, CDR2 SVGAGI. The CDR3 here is CASSSGQGRLYEQYF. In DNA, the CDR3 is TGTGCCAGCAGTTCGGGACAGGGGCGGCTCTACGAGCAGTACTTC.

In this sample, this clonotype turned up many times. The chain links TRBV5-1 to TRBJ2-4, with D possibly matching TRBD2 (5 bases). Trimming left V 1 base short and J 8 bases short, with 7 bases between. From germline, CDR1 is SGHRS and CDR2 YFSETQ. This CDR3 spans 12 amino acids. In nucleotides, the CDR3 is TGCGCCAGCAGCTTGCCCGGGGACATTCAGTACTTC. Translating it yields CASSLPGDIQYF.

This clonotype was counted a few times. DNA for the CDR3: TGCAGCGTGATCCCTTCGTCGGGTAACACTGAAGCTTTCTTT. The encoded protein is CSVIPSSGNTEAFF. The rearrangement joins TRBV29-1 to TRBJ1-1, with D unclear. The CDR3 is 14 residues long. Trimming removed 6 bases from V and 2 bases from J, with 16 bases in between. The germline V gene has CDR1 SQVTM and CDR2 ANQGSEA.

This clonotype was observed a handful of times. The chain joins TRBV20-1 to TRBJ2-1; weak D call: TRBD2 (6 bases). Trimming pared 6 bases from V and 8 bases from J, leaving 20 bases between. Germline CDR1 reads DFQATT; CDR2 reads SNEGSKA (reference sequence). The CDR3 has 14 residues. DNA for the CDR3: TGCAGTGCGGAGAGACGACTAGTAAGCTATGAGCAGTTCTTC. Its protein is CSAERRLVSYEQFF.

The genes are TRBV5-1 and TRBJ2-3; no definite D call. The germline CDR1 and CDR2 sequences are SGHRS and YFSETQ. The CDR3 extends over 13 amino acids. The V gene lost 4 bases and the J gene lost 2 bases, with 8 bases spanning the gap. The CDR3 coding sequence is TGCGCCAGCAGCATCTCGCCCACAGATACGCAGTATTTT. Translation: CASSISPTDTQYF.

The CDR3 DNA sequence: TGCAGCGCCTCAAATTCCGGGACTAGGGACAATGAGCAGTTCTTC. This translates into CSASNSGTRDNEQFF. This chain links TRBV29-1 with TRBJ2-1, with 8 positions matching TRBD2. Germline values: CDR1 SQVTM, CDR2 ANQGSEA. The CDR3 extends over 15 amino acids. V dropped 7 bases and J dropped 5; count of bases not matched to a gene: 13.